Given below is one T cell receptor beta chain in context. These data are taken from a study of blood T cell repertoires in COVID-19. Across the whole study: The study drew acute and convalescent COVID-19 samples from the United States, Italy and Spain. From T cells, B-cell-depleted T cells, or PBMCs came the material, which was cDNA or gDNA.

Under the authors' procedure: Reference gene primer amplification in the assay estimated nucleated cell counts. Method: immunoSEQ multiplex PCR; TCRdb's copy keeps in-frame clones and lacks some. Clone size and V and J calls were adopted from that table, with D and trimming inferred from the DNA. This sample has about 150,000 clones, with 65% to 85% found just once. Losses at the gene ends were 6 bases for V and 5 bases for J; bases not matched to a gene: 10. Per the germline V gene, CDR1 is LGHNT and CDR2 is FRNRAP. The CDR3 is 15 amino acids. Material: peripheral blood. The sequence was collected from a man aged 50 to 60 with active or convalescent COVID-19. The V call is TRBV12-5, the J call TRBJ2-7; 10 bases align to TRBD1. CDR3 coding DNA: TGTGCTAGTGGACCCGACAGGGGGCGAATCCACGAGCAGTACTTC. It yields the protein CASGPDRGRIHEQYF.